This T cell receptor (beta chain) was identified in a study of Graves' ophthalmopathy and Graves' hyperthyroidism. Germline loops: CDR1 KGHSH, CDR2 LQKENI. CDR3 size: 16 residues. V lost 1 base and J lost 0, with 13 bases in between. Researchers took RNA transcripts and amplified TCR beta CDR3 regions from them. First-round RT-PCR employed HTBI primers, with a second-round multiplex PCR after it. TCRdb re-derived calls from the multiplex PCR reads in MiXCR, one entry per CDR3 protein. The table has approximately 540,000 distinct CDR3 sequences, approximately 37% seen once; the top ten hold 4% to 5%. The material sequenced was peripheral blood or thyroid tissue (not recorded which). The V call is TRBV18, the J call TRBJ2-7; D is unresolved. The sequence came from an adult man with Graves' hyperthyroidism. CDR3 coding DNA: TGTGCCAGCTCACCACGGTTCATCGACCACTCCTACGAGCAGTACTTC. Residues: CASSPRFIDHSYEQYF.